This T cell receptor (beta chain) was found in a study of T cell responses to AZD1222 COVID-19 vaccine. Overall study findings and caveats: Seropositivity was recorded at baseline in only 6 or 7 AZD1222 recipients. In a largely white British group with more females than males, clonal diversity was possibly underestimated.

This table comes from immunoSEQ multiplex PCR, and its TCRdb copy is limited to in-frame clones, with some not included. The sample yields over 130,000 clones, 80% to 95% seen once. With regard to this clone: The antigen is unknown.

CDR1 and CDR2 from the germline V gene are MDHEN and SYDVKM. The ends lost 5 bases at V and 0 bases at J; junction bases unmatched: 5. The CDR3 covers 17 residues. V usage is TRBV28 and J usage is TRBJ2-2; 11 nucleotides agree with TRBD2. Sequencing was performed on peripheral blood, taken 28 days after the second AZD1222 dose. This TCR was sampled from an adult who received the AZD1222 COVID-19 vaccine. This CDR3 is CASSILAGGSNTGELFF. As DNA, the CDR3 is TGTGCCAGCAGTATCCTAGCGGGAGGTTCGAACACCGGGGAGCTGTTTTTT.